This paragraph covers one T cell receptor (beta chain) sequence. This receptor's antigen is unknown. No quality values exist for individual bases; no much larger clone is one base distant. The sample belongs to a study of blood T cells in healthy people across ages (dated by TCRdb to the mid-2010s). The study in broad terms: In model experiments, roughly one uniquely barcoded TCR beta cDNA molecule per two T cells was captured by template switching. To avoid experimental bias, donors of different ages were distributed randomly across sequencing lanes. To track age-related changes in TCR beta repertoire diversity, the study relied on deep sequencing normalized with unique cDNA molecular identifiers. The donors were divided into four age groups: young (average 16 years), middle-aged (almost 40), aged (approximately 64) and long-lived (around 87). For two donors (one aged 18 to 30 and one aged 80 or older), the study analyzed two additional independent replicas of 1 million unique cDNA reads from the same blood draw. What the study reported, not specific to this receptor: A strong correlation was found between observed TCR beta diversity and the percentage of naive T cells measured by flow cytometry. As age increased, observed TCR beta diversity per million T cells dropped in a roughly linear way, and a significant reduction was already evident by age approximately 40. Donor CMV infection status was unknown, potentially confounding age-related changes in expanded clonotypes. Estimates of total diversity based on one million sequenced T cells were regarded as lower bounds and as underestimates. Because profiling used bulk unsorted PBMCs, naive and antigen-experienced compartments could not be compared conclusively. The long-lived group showed more naive CD4+ T cells, fewer expanded clones and increased TCR diversity than the aged group, suggesting age selection.

Library preparation employed 5' RACE. Sequenced on an Illumina HiSeq 2500. A second roughly 7 to 11 cycle PCR used a sample-barcoded 5' primer and a J-beta primer mix. A unique molecular identifier was introduced onto each TCR beta cDNA molecule by a template-switch 5' adaptor carrying 12 random nucleotides. At least 3 million CDR3-containing paired-end reads were obtained from each sample. The Mint cDNA synthesis kit, primed by a TRBC-specific oligonucleotide, was used to synthesize first-strand cDNA from all RNA. Following uracil-DNA glycosylase treatment, all cDNA underwent a first 18-cycle PCR with the universal primers M1SS and BC2_uni_R. The study's own analysis went as follows. For normalization, 1 million high-quality reads were randomly selected from each sample, with every read carrying a distinct molecular identifier. Instead of being binned into consensus sequences, reads that shared molecular identifiers were thrown out. MiTCR, set to a Q25 quality threshold and the strictest error-elimination algorithm, was used for CDR3 identification, clonotype clustering and error correction. A nonparametric unseen species model using Euler transformation provided a lower-bound estimate of total TCR beta diversity. The public reads were reprocessed in TCRdb via fastp at Q25 and MiXCR, keeping in-frame beta chains. Identical CDR3 protein sequences are pooled into one entry, listed with their most common genes and DNA. It is TCRdb's table, rather than the study itself, that gives the V and J calls and clone size. The sample profile shows approximately 800,000 distinct CDR3 sequences; under 40% of them were found once. The leading ten clones occupy over 10% of the sample.

V loses 3 bases of germline sequence and J loses 10 bases, and the interval between the two ends is 8 bases. The CDR3 covers 11 residues, taking in both the cysteine and the phenylalanine. Kept here is only the CDR3 DNA, which spans 33 bases and is read in frame from base 1. Per the germline V gene, SGDLS is the CDR1 and YYNGEE is the CDR2. The roughly 37 donors, aged 6 to 90 years, were systemically healthy Caucasian individuals from Russia. Roughly 11 milliliters of peripheral blood were drawn from each donor into EDTA-treated Vacutainer tubes. Ficoll-Paque density-gradient centrifugation was used to isolate PBMCs, with at least 6 million per sample. Trizol reagent was used to extract total RNA from PBMCs, with at least 6 micrograms per sample. The percentages of naive CD45RAhigh/CD27high T cells were determined by flow cytometry on a PBMC aliquot from every donor.

This TCR came from a man in his late teens or twenties in good health. Input material: blood. The chain is made from TRBV9 and TRBJ2-1; no D gene can be assigned with confidence. The CDR3 protein is CASSAGLEQFF. The nucleotide sequence is TGTGCCAGCAGCGCTGGGCTGGAGCAGTTCTTC.